This entry features one TCR beta chain sequence. The CDR3 consists of 18 residues. CDR1 MDHEN and CDR2 SYDVKM come from the germline V gene. V was pared by 5 bases and J by 4 bases, with 24 bases between. These data are taken from a study of shared clonotypes between healthy human individuals. Method: immunoSEQ multiplex PCR; TCRdb's copy keeps in-frame clones and lacks some. The repertoire holds 90,000 to 120,000 clones, more than 65% seen once, with about 24% in the top ten. This receptor was obtained from a woman aged 25-40 years in good health. The chain employs TRBV28 and TRBJ2-1; the D gene could be TRBD1 or TRBD2 (5 bases each). Sequencing used memory CD8+ T cells sorted from blood. Noted subset: CD45RO+ cells pooled with CCR7-negative TemRA cells. The CDR3 loop reads CASSTGTISYPLYNEQFF. The DNA for the CDR3 is TGTGCCAGCAGTACCGGGACCATATCTTACCCCTTATACAATGAGCAGTTCTTC.